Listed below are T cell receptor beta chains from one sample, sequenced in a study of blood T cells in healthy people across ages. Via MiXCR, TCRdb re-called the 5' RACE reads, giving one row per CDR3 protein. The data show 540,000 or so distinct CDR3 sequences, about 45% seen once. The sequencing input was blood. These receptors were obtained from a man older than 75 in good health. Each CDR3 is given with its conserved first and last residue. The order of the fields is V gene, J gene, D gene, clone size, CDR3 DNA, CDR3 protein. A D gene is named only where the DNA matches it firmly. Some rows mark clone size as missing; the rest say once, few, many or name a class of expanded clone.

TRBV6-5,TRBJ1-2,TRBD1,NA,TGTGCCAGCAGTGACGGGACAGGGGGTGGCTACACCTTC,CASSDGTGGGYTF
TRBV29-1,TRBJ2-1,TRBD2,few,TGCAGCTGCGTTTTCGGGAGGCCGGGGCAGTTCTTC,CSCVFGRPGQFF
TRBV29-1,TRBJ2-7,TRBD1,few,TGCAGCGTTGAAGGCCCCGGGACAGCATACGAGCAGTACTTC,CSVEGPGTAYEQYF
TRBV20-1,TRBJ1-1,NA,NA,TGCAGTGCTAGAGCAAGTGAGAGTGAAGCTTTCTTT,CSARASESEAFF
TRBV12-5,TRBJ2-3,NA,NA,TGTGCTAGTGGTTTGCGAGCAGATACGCAGTATTTT,CASGLRADTQYF
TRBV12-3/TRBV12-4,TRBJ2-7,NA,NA,TGTGCCAGCAGTTTGGCTCTAGCAGAGATCTACGAGCAGTACTTC,CASSLALAEIYEQYF
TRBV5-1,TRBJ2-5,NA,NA,TGCGCCAGCAAGATAGACCAAGAGACCCAGTACTTC,CASKIDQETQYF
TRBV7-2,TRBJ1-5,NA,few,TGTGCCAGCAGCTTAGCCGGGCTCGGTGGCAATCAGCCCCAGCATTTT,CASSLAGLGGNQPQHF
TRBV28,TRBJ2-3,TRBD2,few,TGTGCCAGCAGTTTTGTTACGACTACGGGACTAGCGGGAGAGGATACGCAGTATTTT,CASSFVTTTGLAGEDTQYF
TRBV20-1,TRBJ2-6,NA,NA,TGCAGTGCATCTCAGGGAACTGGGGCCAACGTCCTGACTTTC,CSASQGTGANVLTF
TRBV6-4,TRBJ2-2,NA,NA,TGTGCCAGCAGTTTTAACGCGAACACCGGGGAGCTGTTTTTT,CASSFNANTGELFF
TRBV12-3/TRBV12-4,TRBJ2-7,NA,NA,TGTGCCAGCAGCAGATCGACAGTTACCTACGAGCAGTACTTC,CASSRSTVTYEQYF
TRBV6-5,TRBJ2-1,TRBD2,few,TGTGCCAGCAGTTACCAGCCAATCAGGGCTAGCGGGAGGGGGAATGAGCAGTTCTTC,CASSYQPIRASGRGNEQFF
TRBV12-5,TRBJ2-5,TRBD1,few,TGTGCTAGTGAAGGGACAGGGGGATACGGGACCCAGTACTTC,CASEGTGGYGTQYF
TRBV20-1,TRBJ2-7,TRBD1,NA,TGCAGTGCTGTCCGACAGGGGGGCAACGAGCAGTACTTC,CSAVRQGGNEQYF
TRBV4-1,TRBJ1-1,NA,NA,TGCGCCAGCCAGTTGGGGGGATCCCTTTTGAACACTGAAGCTTTCTTT,CASQLGGSLLNTEAFF
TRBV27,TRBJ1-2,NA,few,TGTGCCAGCAGGCGGGCAAACCGGGACACAGGTGGCTACACCTTC,CASRRANRDTGGYTF
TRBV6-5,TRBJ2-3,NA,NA,TGTGCCAGCCGGACAGAGCATGGCACAGATAGGCAGTATTTT,CASRTEHGTDRQYF
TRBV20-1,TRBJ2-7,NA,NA,TGCAGTGCTGGAGGCCGAATTGCCAACCCCTACGAGCAGTACTTC,CSAGGRIANPYEQYF
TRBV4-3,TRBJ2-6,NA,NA,TGCGCCAGCAGCCAAGACCGGTTCTCTGGGGCCAACGCCCTGACTTTC,CASSQDRFSGANALTF
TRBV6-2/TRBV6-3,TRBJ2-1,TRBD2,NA,TGTGCCAGCAGTTACTCACGGTCTAGCGGGGGGTCACTGTACAATGAGCAGTTCTTC,CASSYSRSSGGSLYNEQFF
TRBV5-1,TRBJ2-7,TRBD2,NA,TGCGCCAGCAGCTTGGGGGGTAGCGGGAGCGCGAACCTCTACGAGCAGTACTTC,CASSLGGSGSANLYEQYF
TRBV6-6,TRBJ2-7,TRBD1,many,TGTGCCAGCAGCCGAGGACAGGGTGAGCAGTACTTC,CASSRGQGEQYF
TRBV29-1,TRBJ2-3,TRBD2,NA,TGCAGCGTTATCGGACTAGCGGGAGGAGATACGCAGTATTTT,CSVIGLAGGDTQYF
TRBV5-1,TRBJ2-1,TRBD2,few,TGCGCCAGCAGCCGGCTAGCGGGGGCCGGCGATCAACAGTTCTTC,CASSRLAGAGDQQFF
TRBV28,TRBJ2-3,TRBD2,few,TGTGCCAGCAGTCCATGGACTAGCGGGAGGTCCACAGATACGCAGTATTTT,CASSPWTSGRSTDTQYF
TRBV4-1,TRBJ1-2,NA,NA,TGCGCCAGCAGCCCCGATAGGGCGGACCTTGGCTACACCTTC,CASSPDRADLGYTF
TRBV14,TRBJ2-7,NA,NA,TGTGCCAGCAGCTGGGCAGGGGTATCCTACGAGCAGTACTTC,CASSWAGVSYEQYF
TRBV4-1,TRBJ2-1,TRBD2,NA,TGCGCCAGCAGCCAAGAGAGCGGGAGAGCTTACAATGAGCAGTTCTTC,CASSQESGRAYNEQFF
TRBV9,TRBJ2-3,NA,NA,TGTGCCAGCAGCGTAGGCGTGGGGGGCCAAACAGATACGCAGTATTTT,CASSVGVGGQTDTQYF
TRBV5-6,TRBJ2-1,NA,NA,TGTGCCAGCAGGGGCGGGACTCCACTAGACAATGAGCAGTTCTTC,CASRGGTPLDNEQFF
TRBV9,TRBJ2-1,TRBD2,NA,TGTGCCAGCAGCGTTACGAGCGGGGGGTACAATGAGCAGTTCTTC,CASSVTSGGYNEQFF
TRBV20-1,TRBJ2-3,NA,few,TGCAGTGCGCACGACGGGGTGCCTACGCAGTATTTT,CSAHDGVPTQYF
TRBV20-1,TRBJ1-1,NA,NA,TGCAGTGCTCTGGGACCCCACGGAGCTTTCTTT,CSALGPHGAFF
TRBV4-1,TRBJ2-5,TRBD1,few,TGCGCCAGCAGCAGGACAGGGGGCCGAGAGACCCAGTACTTC,CASSRTGGRETQYF
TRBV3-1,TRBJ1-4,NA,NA,TGTGCCAGCAGCCATCCCACGAGGAGGGCCGGGGAAAAACTGTTTTTT,CASSHPTRRAGEKLFF
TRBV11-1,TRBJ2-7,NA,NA,TGTGCCAGCAGCTCCTTGGAGAATGAGCAGTACTTC,CASSSLENEQYF
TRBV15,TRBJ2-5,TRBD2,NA,TGTGCCACCAGCAGCCAGGCTAGCGGGGGACGAGAGCAGTACTTC,CATSSQASGGREQYF
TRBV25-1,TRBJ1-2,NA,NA,TGTGCCAGCAGTGACCGACAGTCTGGCTACACCTTC,CASSDRQSGYTF
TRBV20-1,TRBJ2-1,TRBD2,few,TGCAGTGGTCGCCCGGCGGGGGGGGACAATGAGCAGTTCTTC,CSGRPAGGDNEQFF
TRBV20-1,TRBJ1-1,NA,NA,TGCAGTGCTAGGGCGGGACAAATGAACACTGAAGCTTTCTTT,CSARAGQMNTEAFF
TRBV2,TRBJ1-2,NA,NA,TGTGCCAGCAGTGAAGTTACAGGGTATGGCTACACCTTC,CASSEVTGYGYTF
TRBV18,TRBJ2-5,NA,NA,TGTGCCAGCTCACGTAACAGGGAAGAGACCCAGTACTTC,CASSRNREETQYF
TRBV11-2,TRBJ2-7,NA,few,TGTGCCAGCAGCTTAACCGGACGGATACCCTACGAGCAGTACTTC,CASSLTGRIPYEQYF
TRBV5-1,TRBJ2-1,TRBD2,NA,TGCGCCAGCAGCTCACTAGCGGGGGGGTACAATGAGCAGTTCTTC,CASSSLAGGYNEQFF
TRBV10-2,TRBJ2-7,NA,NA,TGCGCCAGCTCTCCCGGCCAGCCAGCCTACGAGCAGTACTTC,CASSPGQPAYEQYF
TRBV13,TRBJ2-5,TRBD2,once,TGTGCCAGCAGTCTGGTCATGGGAGGGCAAGAGACCCAGTACTTC,CASSLVMGGQETQYF
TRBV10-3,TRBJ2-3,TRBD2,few,TGTGCCATCAGTGTAGGGCGGGGGGGCACCGATACGCAGTATTTT,CAISVGRGGTDTQYF